A single T cell receptor beta chain is shown here with its context. Its antigen is unknown. These data are taken from a study of vaccination and CD4 T cells after COVID-19. On the study more broadly: Post-vaccination samples were procured at a median of around 79 days following dose two (range 14 to 241). Overlapping spike peptides served as the stimulus for the cells. These peptides came from SARS-CoV-2 and from the common cold coronaviruses HCoV-NL63, HCoV-OC43 and HCoV-229E.

CD4+ T cells that had been cultured provided DNA sequenced with the Oncomine TCR Beta short-read assay. In TCRdb, the PCR reads were re-called with MiXCR into one record per CDR3 protein. The repertoire holds more than 25,000 distinct CDR3 sequences, with around 60% as singletons. Treatment given: approximately nine-day PBMC culture with coronavirus spike peptide pools or control peptides (ViraFEST assay). The sample in question was CD4+ T cells from blood, cultured in vitro, obtained after SARS-CoV-2 vaccination. The receptor was isolated from a human donor who received a COVID-19 vaccine.

The CDR3 loop reads CASSPGTERTDTQYF. The CDR3 nucleotides read TGTGCCAGCAGTCCAGGGACAGAACGGACAGATACGCAGTATTTT. V is TRBV12-3 or TRBV12-4 and J is TRBJ2-3; the match to TRBD1 covers 7 bases. The CDR3 consists of 15 residues. The trim removed 5 bases at V and 3 bases at J, leaving 8 bases unmatched.